Shown below are 18 T cell receptor beta chains from a single sample sequenced in a study of blood T cell repertoires in COVID-19. Clones were read by immunoSEQ multiplex PCR, and TCRdb kept only the in-frame ones, dropping some. The data show about 93,000 clones, almost 90% seen once. Sequencing input: peripheral blood. The receptor set was obtained from a human donor with active COVID-19. The donor label of this sample is uncertain.

This clone was detected once. This chain uses TRBV3-1 (or the pseudogene TRBV3-2) with TRBJ2-7, with a weak D call TRBD1 (7 bases). Germline CDR1 reads LGHDT; CDR2 reads YNNKEL (reference sequence). Trimming stripped 4 bases from V and 4 bases from J, with 14 bases between. The CDR3 consists of 14 residues. CDR3 amino acids: CASSRGGGGYEQYF. CDR3 bases: TGTGCCAGCAGCCGCGGAGGGGGCGGGTACGAGCAGTACTTC.

The rearrangement links TRBV24-1 to TRBJ2-1; TRBD1 aligns across 11 bases. The V segment lost 6 bases and the J segment 6 bases; nucleotides outside the gene matches: 6. CDR1 is KGHDR and CDR2 is SFDVKD in the germline V gene. The length of the CDR3 is 15 residues. CDR3 region: CATSNGGTGGNEQFF. In DNA, the CDR3 is TGTGCCACCAGTAACGGGGGGACAGGGGGCAATGAGCAGTTCTTC.

As concerns this clone: Other DNA sequences in this specimen translate into the identical CDR3. The chain couples TRBV30 to TRBJ2-2, with TRBD1 matching over 10 bases. Per the germline V gene, CDR1 is GTSNPN and CDR2 is SVGIG (reference sequence). Trimming cost V 2 bases and J 6 bases; bases outside gene matches: 12. The CDR3 spans 17 residues. DNA for the CDR3: TGTGCCTGGAGTACCGGGACAGGGGCCATCTGGGCCGGGGAGCTGTTTTTT. Translating it yields CAWSTGTGAIWAGELFF.

The V call is TRBV7-8, the J call TRBJ2-2, with 10 bases fitting TRBD1. CDR3 length: 18 amino acids. The V segment lost 6 bases and the J segment 2 bases; nucleotides outside the gene matches: 12. The V gene's germline CDR1 is SGHVS and CDR2 FQNEAQ. The CDR3 loop is CASRSTPGQGINTGELFF. CDR3 DNA: TGTGCCAGCAGATCTACACCGGGACAGGGGATAAACACCGGGGAGCTGTTTTTT.

J is TRBJ2-7 and V is TRBV27; D uncertain. Per germline, CDR1 MNHEY and CDR2 SMNVEV (reference sequence). CDR3 length: 13 residues. Trimming took 6 bases from V and 2 from J, leaving 11 bases between them. The chain's CDR3 is CASRKAAPYEQYF. In DNA, the CDR3 is TGTGCCAGCAGGAAGGCGGCCCCCTACGAGCAGTACTTC.

The chain couples TRBV6-4 to TRBJ2-3; D possibly corresponds to TRBD2 (7 bases). V dropped 3 bases and J dropped 6 bases, with 13 bases sitting between them. Germline V lookup: CDR1 MRHNA, CDR2 SNTAGT. CDR3 length: 14 amino acids. The CDR3 DNA is TGTGCCAGCAGTGAGGTGGCGGGGGCGGATACGCAGTATTTT. It specifies CASSEVAGADTQYF.

The J gene is TRBJ2-5, the V gene TRBV7-3; TRBD1 matches at 10 bases. V lost 3 bases, J lost 5 bases, and 6 bases stayed unmatched. The CDR3 contains 15 residues. Germline CDR1 reads SGHTA; CDR2 reads FQGTGA. The CDR3 region has the DNA TGTGCCAGCAGCTTTTCCGGGACAGGGGACGAGACCCAGTACTTC. Amino acid sequence: CASSFSGTGDETQYF.

This clone appeared once. The gene calls are TRBV6-2 or TRBV6-3 and TRBJ2-3; no firm D call. The V end lost 5 bases, the J end lost 3 bases, and 9 bases lay between the germline ends. The CDR3 runs to 13 residues. Looked up from germline, CDR1 is MNHEY and CDR2 is SVGEGT. For the CDR3, the DNA is TGTGCCAGCAGTGCCAAGAGTACAGATACGCAGTATTTT. Encoded protein: CASSAKSTDTQYF.

This clone has just one count. The chain is built from TRBV7-2 and TRBJ1-4; 8 bases are a match to TRBD1. The CDR3 length is 15 residues. The germline V gene has CDR1 SGHTA and CDR2 FQGNSA. The V segment lost 4 bases and the J segment 4 bases; nucleotides outside the gene matches: 5. CDR3 in DNA: TGTGCCAGCAGCTGGGGACAGGCTTTTAATGAAAAACTGTTTTTT. Amino acids: CASSWGQAFNEKLFF.

The chain has TRBV5-1 and TRBJ2-7; 8 bases align to TRBD1. Germline values: CDR1 SGHRS, CDR2 YFSETQ. The CDR3 contains 15 residues. V was pared by 0 bases and J by 3 bases, with 5 bases of the junction left unmatched. CDR3 sequence reads: CASSLAAGGFYEQYF. The CDR3 DNA sequence: TGCGCCAGCAGCTTGGCGGCAGGGGGCTTCTACGAGCAGTACTTC.

The genes are TRBV6-5 and TRBJ2-1; a weak D match, TRBD2 (6 bases). Trimming cost V 5 bases and J 4 bases, with 12 bases left between them. CDR3 length: 14 amino acids. Per the germline V gene, CDR1 is MNHEY and CDR2 is SVGAGI. DNA of the CDR3: TGTGCCAGCAGTCCGCGGGACGGATACAATGAGCAGTTCTTC. Its protein product is CASSPRDGYNEQFF.

This sequence joins TRBV6-5 and TRBJ2-1; a weak D match, TRBD2 (6 bases). The V end lost 1 base, the J end lost 12 bases, and 13 bases lay between the germline ends. CDR3 length equals 13 residues. In germline, CDR1 is MNHEY, CDR2 SVGAGI. The CDR3 DNA is TGTGCCAGCAGTTACTACCCGAAGGAGGGGCAGTTCTTC. This encodes CASSYYPKEGQFF.

This clone was seen a handful of times. The CDR3 DNA is TGCGCCAGCAGCTTATCGATGCCAGGGATGAACACTGAAGCTTTCTTT. Encoded protein: CASSLSMPGMNTEAFF. The genes are TRBV5-1 and TRBJ1-1, with D perhaps matching TRBD1 (5 bases). V was pared by 2 bases and J by 0 bases, with 14 bases between. The germline CDR1 and CDR2 sequences are SGHRS and YFSETQ. This CDR3 comprises 16 residues.

The table lists this clone with a count of one. V and J are TRBV28 and TRBJ1-2, with a tentative D call TRBD1 (6 bases). The CDR3 length is 16 residues. V shed 2 bases and J shed 4 bases, with 17 bases lying between them. Germline V gene sequence: CDR1 MDHEN, CDR2 SYDVKM. The CDR3 sequence: CASSLRAGRGSYGYTF. For the CDR3, the DNA is TGTGCCAGCAGTTTAAGGGCTGGCAGGGGATCCTATGGCTACACCTTC.

This clone was picked up a small number of times. V is TRBV19 and J is TRBJ1-3, with D possibly being TRBD1 (6 bases). This CDR3 region has 14 residues. From germline, CDR1 is LNHDA and CDR2 SQIVND (reference sequence). With 3 bases removed from V and 4 bases from J, the gap between germline ends came to 10 bases. DNA of the CDR3: TGTGCCAGTAGTATTCAGGGGACGGGAAACACCATATATTTT. Residues: CASSIQGTGNTIYF.

The chain couples TRBV28 to TRBJ1-2; D is undetermined. The CDR3 contains 13 residues. CDR1 and CDR2 from the germline V gene are MDHEN and SYDVKM. Between the trimmed V and J ends, which lost 6 bases and 4 bases, there was a span of 12 bases. The CDR3 sequence: CASSPQARYGYTF. The CDR3 coding sequence is TGTGCCAGCAGCCCCCAGGCTCGCTATGGCTACACCTTC.

The rearrangement links TRBV10-3 to TRBJ2-6; 7 bases match TRBD2. The CDR3 is 15 amino acids. The germline CDR1 and CDR2 sequences are ENHRY and SYGVKD. The junction had 4 bases not matched to a gene; V was cut back by 8 bases and J by 0 bases. The DNA for the CDR3 is TGTGCCATCGGGGAGGGGTTCTCTGGGGCCAACGTCCTGACTTTC. Translation: CAIGEGFSGANVLTF.

This rearrangement joins TRBV19 to TRBJ2-5; perhaps TRBD2 as D (6 bases). Between the trimmed V and J ends, which lost 7 bases and 5 bases, there was a span of 17 bases. Germline V lookup: CDR1 LNHDA, CDR2 SQIVND (reference sequence). This CDR3 spans 14 amino acids. The CDR3 sequence is CASTVSGGTETQYF. CDR3 bases: TGTGCCAGTACTGTCTCCGGGGGAACGGAGACCCAGTACTTC.